This entry concerns a single TCR beta chain. The data belong to a study of blood T cell repertoires in COVID-19. Measured with immunoSEQ multiplex PCR; TCRdb has only the in-frame clones, and not every one. Of some 190,000 clones in the sample, 70% to 90% were seen once. The CDR3 spans 17 residues. CDR1 is MDHEN and CDR2 is SYDVKM in the germline V gene. After removal of 5 bases from V and 2 bases from J, the junction contained 12 bases not matched to a gene. V gene TRBV28 combines with J gene TRBJ2-7; 10 bases map to TRBD2. The sample was peripheral blood. This receptor was identified in a human donor in a cohort sampled during active COVID-19. CDR3 bases: TGTGCCAGCAGTATAGCGGGAGGTTCCCCGGCAACCTACGAGCAGTACTTC. Translated, it gives CASSIAGGSPATYEQYF.